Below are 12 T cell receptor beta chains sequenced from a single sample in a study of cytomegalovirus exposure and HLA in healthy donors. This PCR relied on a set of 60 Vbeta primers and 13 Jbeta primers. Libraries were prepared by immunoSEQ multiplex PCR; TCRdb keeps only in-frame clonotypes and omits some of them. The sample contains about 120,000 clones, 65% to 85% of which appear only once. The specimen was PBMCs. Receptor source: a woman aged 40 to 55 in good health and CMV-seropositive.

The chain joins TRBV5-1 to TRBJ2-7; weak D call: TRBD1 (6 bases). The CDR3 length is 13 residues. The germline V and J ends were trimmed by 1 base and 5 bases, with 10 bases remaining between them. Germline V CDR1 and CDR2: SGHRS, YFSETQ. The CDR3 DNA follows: TGCGCCAGCAGCTTGACAGGGCTAGACGAGCAGTACTTC. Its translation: CASSLTGLDEQYF.

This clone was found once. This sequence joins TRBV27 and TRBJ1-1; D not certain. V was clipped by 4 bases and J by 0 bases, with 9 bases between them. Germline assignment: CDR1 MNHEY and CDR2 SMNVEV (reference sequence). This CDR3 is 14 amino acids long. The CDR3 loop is CASSSIGVNTEAFF. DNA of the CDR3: TGTGCCAGCAGTTCGATCGGAGTGAACACTGAAGCTTTCTTT.

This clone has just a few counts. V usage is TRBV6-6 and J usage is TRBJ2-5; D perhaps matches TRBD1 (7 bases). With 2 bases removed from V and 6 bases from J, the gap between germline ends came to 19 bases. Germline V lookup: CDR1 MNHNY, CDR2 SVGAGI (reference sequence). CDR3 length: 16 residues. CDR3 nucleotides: TGTGCCAGCAGTTACGCGAGTAACAGGGGCGGGAAGACCCAGTACTTC. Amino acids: CASSYASNRGGKTQYF.

The CDR3 protein is CASSADRKETQYF. The CDR3 nucleotides read TGTGCCAGTAGTGCGGACAGAAAAGAGACCCAGTACTTC. The gene calls are TRBV19 and TRBJ2-5; TRBD1 is a possible D gene (6 bases). The germline V gene encodes CDR1 LNHDA and CDR2 SQIVND (reference sequence). The CDR3 sequence is 13 residues long. Trimming stripped 5 bases from V and 3 bases from J, with 10 bases between.

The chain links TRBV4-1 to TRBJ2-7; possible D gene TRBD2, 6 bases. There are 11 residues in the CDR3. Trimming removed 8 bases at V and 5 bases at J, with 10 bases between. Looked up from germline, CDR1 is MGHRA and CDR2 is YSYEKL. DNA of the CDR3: TGCGCCAGCCGCGGGACCCACGAGCAGTACTTC. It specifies CASRGTHEQYF.

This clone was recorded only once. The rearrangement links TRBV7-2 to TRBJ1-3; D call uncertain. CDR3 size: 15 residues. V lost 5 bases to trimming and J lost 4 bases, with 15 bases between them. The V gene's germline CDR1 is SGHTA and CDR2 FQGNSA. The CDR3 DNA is TGTGCCAGCAGCCAAGTCGCCCTCGGGGGAAACACCATATATTTT. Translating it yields CASSQVALGGNTIYF.

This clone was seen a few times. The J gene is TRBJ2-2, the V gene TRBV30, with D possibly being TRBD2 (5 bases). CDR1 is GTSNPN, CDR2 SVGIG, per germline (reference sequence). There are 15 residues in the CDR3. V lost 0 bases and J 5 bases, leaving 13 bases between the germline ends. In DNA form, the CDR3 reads TGTGCCTGGAGTGTACAATCGGGGTGGACCGGGGAGCTGTTTTTT. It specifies CAWSVQSGWTGELFF.

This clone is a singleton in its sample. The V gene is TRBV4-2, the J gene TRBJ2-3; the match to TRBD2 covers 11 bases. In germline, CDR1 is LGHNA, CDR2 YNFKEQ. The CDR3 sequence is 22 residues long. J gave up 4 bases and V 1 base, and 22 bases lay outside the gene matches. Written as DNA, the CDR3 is TGTGCCAGCAGCCAAGTTTTAATGTCGGGTAGCGGGGGGGCCGGGGTGGCAGATACGCAGTATTTT. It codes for CASSQVLMSGSGGAGVADTQYF.

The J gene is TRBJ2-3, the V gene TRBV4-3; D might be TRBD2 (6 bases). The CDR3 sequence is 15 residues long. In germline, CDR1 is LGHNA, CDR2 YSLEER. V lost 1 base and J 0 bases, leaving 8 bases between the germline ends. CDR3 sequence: CASSQARDSTDTQYF. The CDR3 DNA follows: TGCGCCAGCAGCCAAGCGCGGGATAGCACAGATACGCAGTATTTT.

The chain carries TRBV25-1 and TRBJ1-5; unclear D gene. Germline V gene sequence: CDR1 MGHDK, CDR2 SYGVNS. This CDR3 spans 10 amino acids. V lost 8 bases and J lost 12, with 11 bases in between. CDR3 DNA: TGTGCCAGCCGACGAGGGATCCAGCATTTT. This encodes CASRRGIQHF.

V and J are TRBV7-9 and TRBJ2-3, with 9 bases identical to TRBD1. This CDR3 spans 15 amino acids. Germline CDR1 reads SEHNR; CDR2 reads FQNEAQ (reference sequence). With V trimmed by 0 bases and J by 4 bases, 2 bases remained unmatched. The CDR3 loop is CASSLAGQGSDTQYF. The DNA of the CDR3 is TGTGCCAGCAGCTTAGCTGGACAGGGGTCAGATACGCAGTATTTT.

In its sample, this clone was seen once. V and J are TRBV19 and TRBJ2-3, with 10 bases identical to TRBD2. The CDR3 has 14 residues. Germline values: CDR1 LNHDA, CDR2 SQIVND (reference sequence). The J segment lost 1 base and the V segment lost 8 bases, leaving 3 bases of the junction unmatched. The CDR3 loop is CASGSGGGTDTQYF. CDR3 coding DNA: TGTGCCAGTGGAAGCGGGGGGGGCACAGATACGCAGTATTTT.